These T cell receptor beta chains were read from a single sample in a study of blood T cell repertoires in COVID-19. Measured with immunoSEQ multiplex PCR; TCRdb has only the in-frame clones, and not every one. The sample includes 63,000 or so clones, 86% of them seen just once. Sequencing input: peripheral blood. The receptor set was obtained from a man aged 65 to 85 with active COVID-19. Each CDR3 is given with its conserved first and last residue.

v_call	cdr3_aa
TRBV7-9	CASSPTEQETQYF
TRBV18	CASSPPAGRETQYF
TRBV9	CASSVGTSGRETQYF
TRBV23-1	CATRTGSTDTQYF
TRBV4-3	CASSPRGSGSSYEQYF
TRBV5-8	CASSLGDYYGYTF
TRBV9	CASSPTSGTSTDTQYF
TRBV5-6	CASKGAKDTQYF
TRBV6-5	CASSYDRIQPQHF
TRBV28	CASIGAPRDEQYF
TRBV27	CASSLYGGTEAFF
TRBV7-9	CASSLGPGLADYTDTQYF
TRBV7-9	CASSLAAEIEAFF
TRBV19	CASSAIQGRGEEKLFF
TRBV30	CAWSDRVGEKLFF
TRBV3-1/TRBV3-2	CASGQGGEQYF
TRBV23-1	CASSRAQQVGYTF
TRBV2	CASSVFGTDTQYF
TRBV4-1	CASSPHTGLNTEAFF
TRBV14	CASSQWQGYYEQYF
TRBV9	CASSVGSGMVKLFF
TRBV6-2/TRBV6-3	CASSRTGHTGELFF
TRBV4-3	CASSQDLRTDTQYF
TRBV11-3	CASSSRTSGRNEQFF
TRBV7-3	CASSLMGQGAGSPLHF
TRBV6-2/TRBV6-3	CASSYSGGRAETQYF
TRBV29-1	CSVVGEGSKNIQYF
TRBV5-4	CASSFQPGTIFSYEQYF
TRBV19	CASSIGGDHQPQHF
TRBV28	CASGGLGPSGELFF
TRBV7-3	CASSPGLGGGELFF
TRBV4-3	CASSHPDRGSLDENEQFF
TRBV18	CASSPRQGSYNEQFF
TRBV25-1	CASSDWGQNQPQHF
TRBV7-2	CASSPPRGHEQFF
TRBV18	CASSPNRGGDYNEQFF
TRBV4-2	CASSQDGGLVWGTGELFF
TRBV2	CASSDYYREAGDGYTF
TRBV7-3	CASSFGQGNGELFF
TRBV7-8	CASSLAVGAGGPYEQYF
TRBV5-5	CASSLIGTGGRDEQFF
TRBV7-8	CASSLPRTSGRVGADTQYF
TRBV11-2	CASSLGTGVNEKLFF
TRBV6-5	CASRNGGQPNTEAFF
TRBV4-3	CASSQESRDFGEKLFF
TRBV9	CASSVGGSGGYEQYF